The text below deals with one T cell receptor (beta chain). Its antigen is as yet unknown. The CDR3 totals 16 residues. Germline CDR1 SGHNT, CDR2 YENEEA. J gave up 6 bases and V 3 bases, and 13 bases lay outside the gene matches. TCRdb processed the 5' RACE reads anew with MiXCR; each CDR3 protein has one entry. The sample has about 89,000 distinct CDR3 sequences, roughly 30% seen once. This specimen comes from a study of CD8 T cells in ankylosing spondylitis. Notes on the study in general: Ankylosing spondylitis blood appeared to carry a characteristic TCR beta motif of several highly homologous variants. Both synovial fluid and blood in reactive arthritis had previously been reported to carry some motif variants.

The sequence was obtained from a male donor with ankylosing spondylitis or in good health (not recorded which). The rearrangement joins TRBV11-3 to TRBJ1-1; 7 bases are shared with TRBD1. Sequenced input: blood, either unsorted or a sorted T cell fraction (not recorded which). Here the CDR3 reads CASSFSATGSMSEAFF. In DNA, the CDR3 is TGTGCCAGCAGCTTTTCGGCGACAGGGAGTATGTCTGAAGCTTTCTTT.